A single sample is the source of the 3 T cell receptor beta chains below, sequenced in a study of CD8 T cells in Susac syndrome. Random-hexamer reverse transcription was applied to about 0.45 to 1 ug RNA. TCRdb analysed the immunoSEQ multiplex PCR reads with MiXCR anew, one entry per CDR3 protein. The repertoire holds around 71,000 distinct CDR3 sequences, roughly 95% seen once, with more than 0.09% in the top ten. The sequenced material came from CD4+ T cells from PBMCs. The receptors shown here come from a human donor with multiple sclerosis.

V and J are TRBV7-9 and TRBJ2-3, with no clear D. The germline CDR1 and CDR2 sequences are SEHNR and FQNEAQ (reference sequence). V dropped 1 base and J dropped 1 base, with 12 bases sitting between them. CDR3 length equals 16 residues. The CDR3 DNA reads as TGTGCCAGCAGCTTAGTAGGATTGGCCGGCACAGATACGCAGTATTTT. Its translation is CASSLVGLAGTDTQYF.

This chain links TRBV29-1 with TRBJ1-4; TRBD1 might be the D (5 bases). The V and J ends lost 4 bases and 3 bases respectively, with 12 bases between them. The CDR3 runs 14 residues. CDR1 is SQVTM and CDR2 is ANQGSEA in the germline V gene. The CDR3 reads CSVGDSPANEKLFF. CDR3 sequence (DNA): TGCAGCGTTGGAGACAGTCCTGCTAATGAAAAACTGTTTTTT.

In its sample, this clonotype was seen once. This chain joins TRBV7-2 and TRBJ2-6, with TRBD1 as a possible D gene (5 bases). The ends were cut back, 0 bases at V and 2 bases at J, with 11 bases in the middle. The CDR3 runs 17 residues. Germline V gene lookup returns CDR1 SGHTA and CDR2 FQGNSA. Here the CDR3 reads CASSLAGPGTGANVLTF. The CDR3 DNA sequence: TGTGCCAGCAGCTTAGCGGGGCCAGGGACTGGGGCCAACGTCCTGACTTTC.